This T cell receptor beta chain emerged from a study of regulatory T cells in long-lasting Graves disease (dated by TCRdb to 2020 to 2023). Turning to the overall study: Persistent Graves' disease was defined as persistently positive TSH receptor autoantibodies together with antithyroid drug treatment for over 5 years. Patients with persistent Graves' disease were compared with patients with newly diagnosed Graves' disease using TCR sequencing and RNA sequencing of peripheral blood. The study was registered as a clinical trial and conducted in China. A total of roughly 35 samples underwent TCR sequencing: about 13 from persistent and roughly 20 from newly diagnosed Graves' disease patients. Persistent Graves' disease patients in the clinical cohort had taken antithyroid drugs for 8 to 12 years on average. Broader findings and caveats from the paper: The authors acknowledged the small sample size as a limitation that may reduce accuracy. Compared with newly diagnosed patients, patients with persistent Graves' disease had lower TCR Shannon entropy and fewer highly expanded clones, which suggests clonal expansion. Sequencing and analysis were limited to the TCR beta chain. Persistent disease showed preferential use of TRBV28, TRBJ1-2 and TRBJ2-5, whereas newly diagnosed disease favored TRBV20-1 and TRBJ2-1. The study examined only peripheral blood because the primary lesion, thyroid tissue, could not be accessed. Patients with persistent disease shared more public clonotypes (roughly 2,900) than newly diagnosed patients did (966).

V is clipped by 5 bases and J by 3 bases, and the sequence between their germline boundaries is 14 bases long. The CDR3 starts with the cysteine, ends with the phenylalanine, and has 14 residues. The CDR3 DNA has 42 bases and is translated from base 1. The germline V gene sets CDR1 to SGHTA and CDR2 to FQGTGA. This specimen's time point label, interpreted: persistent/refractory GD, antithyroid drugs over 5 years with positive TRAb. RNA was extracted from PBMCs in TRIzol for both TCR sequencing and RNA sequencing. The diagnosis of Graves' disease followed American Thyroid Association guidelines. Patients for the study were recruited at an endocrinology department in Xi'an, China. Each patient gave roughly 8.4 milliliters of peripheral blood, collected in an EDTA anticoagulant tube. Ficoll Paque Plus density gradient separation was used to isolate PBMCs, and no additional T cell sorting was done. RNA quality was checked with an Agilent 2100 Bioanalyzer and agarose gel, and concentration with a NanoDrop 2000.

This clonotype came up once. Its specific antigen is unknown. The sample holds no much larger clone one base away, and base qualities are not on file. A single read is weak support. To prepare the library, multiplex PCR was applied. The sequencing machine was an Illumina HiSeq 4000. TCR beta libraries were built with iRepertoire HTBI primers and Arm-PCR amplification of CDR3 regions. Before sequencing, the PCR products went through gel purification. The paper's data handling went like this. Gene usage analysis of CDR3 amino acid clonotypes relied on the roughly 58 TRBV and more than twelve TRBJ segments identified across samples. COPE and FqMerger were used to merge filtered high-quality paired reads into contigs. BLAST was used to align contigs to IMGT TRBV, TRBD and TRBJ reference genes, with CDR3 defined following IMGT. Any clonotype with a frequency above 0.1% was classified as a highly expanded clone. Shannon entropy served as the measure of repertoire diversity, while the Gini coefficient captured V-J evenness. A clonotype found in more than one individual was treated as public. TCRdb trimmed the raw reads at Q25, called clones with MiXCR and kept productive beta chains. CDR3 protein duplicates are merged, each entry listing the most common genes and DNA. V and J calls and clone size were set by TCRdb, not the authors. The sample has 600,000 to 800,000 distinct CDR3 sequences on record, about 32% of them singletons. The ten biggest clones cover around 42% of the sample.

The chain is made from TRBV7-3 and TRBJ2-7; the D gene is perhaps TRBD1, on 6 matching bases. Material: peripheral blood mononuclear cells (PBMCs), obtained when the disease was refractory, from a patient treated with antithyroid drugs. The sequence was obtained from a female donor with Graves disease. CDR3 region: CASSQGGRYYEQYF. The DNA sequence is given as TGTGCCAGCAGCCAAGGGGGACGGTACTACGAGCAGTACTTC.